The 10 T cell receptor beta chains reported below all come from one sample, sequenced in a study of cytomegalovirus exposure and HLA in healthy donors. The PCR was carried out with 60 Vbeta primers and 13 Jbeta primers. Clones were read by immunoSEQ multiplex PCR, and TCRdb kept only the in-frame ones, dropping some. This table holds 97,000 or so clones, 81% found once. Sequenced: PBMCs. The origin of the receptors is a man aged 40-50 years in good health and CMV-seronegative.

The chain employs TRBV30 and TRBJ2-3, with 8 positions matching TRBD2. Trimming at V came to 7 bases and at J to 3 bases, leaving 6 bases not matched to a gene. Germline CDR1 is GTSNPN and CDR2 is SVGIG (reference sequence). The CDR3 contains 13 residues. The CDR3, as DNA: TGTGCCTTGCGGGGGGCGGGGACAGATACGCAGTATTTT. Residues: CALRGAGTDTQYF.

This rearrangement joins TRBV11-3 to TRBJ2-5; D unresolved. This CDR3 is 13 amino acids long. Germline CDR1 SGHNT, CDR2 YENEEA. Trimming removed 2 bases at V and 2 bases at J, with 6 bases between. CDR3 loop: CASSLSEQETQYF. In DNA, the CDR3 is TGTGCCAGCAGCTTATCGGAGCAAGAGACCCAGTACTTC.

As DNA, the CDR3 is TGTGCCAGCAGCTGGACAGCCAAGATTGAAGCTTTCTTT. This gives the protein CASSWTAKIEAFF. The gene calls are TRBV11-2 and TRBJ1-1; possible D gene TRBD1, 6 bases. Per the germline V gene, CDR1 is SGHAT and CDR2 is FQNNGV. Deletions cut 4 bases from V and 7 bases from J, with 13 bases between. CDR3 length equals 13 residues.

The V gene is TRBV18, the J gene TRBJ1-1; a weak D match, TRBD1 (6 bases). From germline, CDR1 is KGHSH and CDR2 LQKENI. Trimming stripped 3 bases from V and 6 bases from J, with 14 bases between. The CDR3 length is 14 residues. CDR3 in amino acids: CASSPRDIGAEAFF. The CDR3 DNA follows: TGTGCCAGCTCACCGAGGGACATCGGAGCTGAAGCTTTCTTT.

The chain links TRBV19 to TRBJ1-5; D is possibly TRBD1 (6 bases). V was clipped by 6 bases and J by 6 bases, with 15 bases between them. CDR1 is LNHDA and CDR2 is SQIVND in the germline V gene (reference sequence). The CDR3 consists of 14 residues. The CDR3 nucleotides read TGTGCCAGTAGCACACAGGGACGCGGTCAGCCCCAGCATTTT. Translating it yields CASSTQGRGQPQHF.

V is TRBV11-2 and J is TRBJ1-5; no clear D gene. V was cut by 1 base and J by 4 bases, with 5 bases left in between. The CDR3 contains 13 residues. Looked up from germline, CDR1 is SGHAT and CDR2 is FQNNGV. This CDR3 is CASSLGQNQPQHF. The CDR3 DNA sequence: TGTGCCAGCAGCTTAGGGCAGAATCAGCCCCAGCATTTT.

DNA for the CDR3: TGTGCCAGCAGTAGAGGCGGTTATAGCAATCAGCCCCAGCATTTT. It specifies CASSRGGYSNQPQHF. The rearrangement joins TRBV27 to TRBJ1-5, with D hard to call. The V gene lost 5 bases and the J gene lost 0 bases, with 11 bases spanning the gap. CDR3 length: 15 amino acids. CDR1 MNHEY and CDR2 SMNVEV come from the germline V gene (reference sequence).

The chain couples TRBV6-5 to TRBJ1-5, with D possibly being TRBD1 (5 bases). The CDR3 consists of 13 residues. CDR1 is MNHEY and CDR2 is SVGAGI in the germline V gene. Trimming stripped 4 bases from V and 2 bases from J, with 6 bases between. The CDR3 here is CASSLQGNQPQHF. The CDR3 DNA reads TGTGCCAGCAGTTTACAGGGCAATCAGCCCCAGCATTTT.

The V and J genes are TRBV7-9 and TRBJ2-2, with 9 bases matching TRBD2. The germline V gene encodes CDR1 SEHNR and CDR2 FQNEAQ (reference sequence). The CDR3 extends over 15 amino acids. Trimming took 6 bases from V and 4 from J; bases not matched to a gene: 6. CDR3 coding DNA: TGTGCCAGCAGATCACCGGGACTAGCCACCGGGGAGCTGTTTTTT. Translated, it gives CASRSPGLATGELFF.

CDR3 region: CASSHDSRSGYTF. The CDR3 coding sequence is TGTGCCAGCAGTCATGACAGCCGATCCGGCTACACCTTC. The chain links TRBV7-3 to TRBJ1-2, with D possibly matching TRBD1 (5 bases). This CDR3 has 13 amino acids. Germline V gene data show CDR1 as SGHTA and CDR2 as FQGTGA. Deletions cut 6 bases from V and 8 bases from J, with 16 bases between.